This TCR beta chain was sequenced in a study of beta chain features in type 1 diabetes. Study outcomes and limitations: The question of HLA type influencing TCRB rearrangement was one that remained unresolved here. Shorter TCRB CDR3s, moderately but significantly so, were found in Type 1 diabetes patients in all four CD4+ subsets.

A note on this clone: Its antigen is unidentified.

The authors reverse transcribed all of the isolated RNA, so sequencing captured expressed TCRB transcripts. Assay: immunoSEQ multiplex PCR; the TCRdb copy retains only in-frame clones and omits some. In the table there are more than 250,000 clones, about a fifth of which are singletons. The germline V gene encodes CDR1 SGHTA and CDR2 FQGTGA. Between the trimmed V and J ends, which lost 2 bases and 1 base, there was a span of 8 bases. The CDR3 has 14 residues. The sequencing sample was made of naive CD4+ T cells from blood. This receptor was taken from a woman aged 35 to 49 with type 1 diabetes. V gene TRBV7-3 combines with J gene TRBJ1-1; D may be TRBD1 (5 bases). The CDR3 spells CASSLLGENTEAFF. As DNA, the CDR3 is TGTGCCAGCAGCTTATTAGGGGAGAACACTGAAGCTTTCTTT.